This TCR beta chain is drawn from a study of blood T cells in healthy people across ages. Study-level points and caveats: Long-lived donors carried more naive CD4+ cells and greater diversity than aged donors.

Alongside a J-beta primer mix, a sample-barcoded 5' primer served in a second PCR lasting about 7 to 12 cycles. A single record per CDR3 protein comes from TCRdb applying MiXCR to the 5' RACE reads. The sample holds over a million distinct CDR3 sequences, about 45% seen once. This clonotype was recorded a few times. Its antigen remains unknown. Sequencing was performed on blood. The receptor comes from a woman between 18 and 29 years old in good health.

This CDR3 reads CQAPPTSLQGAPYGYTF. CDR3 sequence (DNA): TGCCAGGCCCCTCCAACCTCGCTACAGGGGGCGCCGTATGGCTACACCTTC. This sequence joins TRBV20-1 and TRBJ1-2; 9 bases match TRBD1. There are 17 residues in the CDR3. Germline lookup yields CDR1 DFQATT and CDR2 SNEGSKA (reference sequence).